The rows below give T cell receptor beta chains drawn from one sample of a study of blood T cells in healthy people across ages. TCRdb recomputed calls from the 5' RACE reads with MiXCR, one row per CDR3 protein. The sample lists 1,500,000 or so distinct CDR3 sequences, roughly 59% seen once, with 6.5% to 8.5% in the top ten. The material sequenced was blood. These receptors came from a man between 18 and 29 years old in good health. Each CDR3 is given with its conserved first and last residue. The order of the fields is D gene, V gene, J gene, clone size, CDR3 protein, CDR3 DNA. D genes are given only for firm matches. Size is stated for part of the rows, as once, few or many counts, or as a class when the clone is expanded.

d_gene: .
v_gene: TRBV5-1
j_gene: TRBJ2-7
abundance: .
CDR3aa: CASSLGAAPTYEQYF
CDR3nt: TGCGCCAGCAGCTTGGGAGCCGCTCCCACCTACGAGCAGTACTTC

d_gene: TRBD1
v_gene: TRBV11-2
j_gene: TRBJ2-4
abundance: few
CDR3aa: CASSSGDRNIQYF
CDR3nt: TGTGCCAGCAGCTCCGGGGACAGGAACATTCAGTACTTC

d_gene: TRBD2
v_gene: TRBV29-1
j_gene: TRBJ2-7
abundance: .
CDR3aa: CSTHSGGRGNEQYF
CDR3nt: TGCAGCACCCATTCTGGCGGGAGGGGAAACGAGCAGTACTTC

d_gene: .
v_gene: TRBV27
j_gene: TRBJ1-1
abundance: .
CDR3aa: CASSFRTVYTEAFF
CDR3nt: TGTGCCAGCAGTTTTAGGACCGTTTACACTGAAGCTTTCTTT

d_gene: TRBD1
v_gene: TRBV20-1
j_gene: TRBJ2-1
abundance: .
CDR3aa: CSAAHRQGYNEQFF
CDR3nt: TGCAGTGCTGCACACCGACAGGGGTACAATGAGCAGTTCTTC

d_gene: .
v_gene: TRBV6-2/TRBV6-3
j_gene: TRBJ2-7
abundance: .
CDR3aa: CASSYKPGNEQYF
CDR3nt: TGTGCCAGCAGTTACAAACCGGGGAACGAGCAGTACTTC

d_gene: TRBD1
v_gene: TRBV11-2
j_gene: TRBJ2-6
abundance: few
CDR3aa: CASSLGQGAFGANVLTF
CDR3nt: TGTGCCAGCAGCTTAGGACAGGGGGCTTTTGGGGCCAACGTCCTGACTTTC

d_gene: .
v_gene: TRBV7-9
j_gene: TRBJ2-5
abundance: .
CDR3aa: CASSLRPGSKTQYF
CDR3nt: TGTGCCAGCAGCTTAAGGCCAGGGTCGAAGACCCAGTACTTC

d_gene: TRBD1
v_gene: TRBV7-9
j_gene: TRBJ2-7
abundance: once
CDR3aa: CASSLTTGLYEQYF
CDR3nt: TGTGCCAGCAGCTTAACGACAGGGCTCTACGAGCAGTACTTC

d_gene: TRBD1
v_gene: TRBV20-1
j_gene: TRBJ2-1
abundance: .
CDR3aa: CSASRTGGYNEQFF
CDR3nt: TGCAGTGCTTCAAGGACAGGGGGATACAATGAGCAGTTCTTC

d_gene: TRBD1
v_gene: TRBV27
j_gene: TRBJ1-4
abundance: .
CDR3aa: CASSFKTGREKLFF
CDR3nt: TGTGCCAGCAGTTTCAAGACAGGGCGGGAAAAACTGTTTTTT

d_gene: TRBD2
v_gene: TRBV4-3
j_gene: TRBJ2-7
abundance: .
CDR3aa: CASSQDVGGSGHYEQYF
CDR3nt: TGCGCCAGCAGCCAAGACGTCGGGGGGTCCGGACACTACGAGCAGTACTTC

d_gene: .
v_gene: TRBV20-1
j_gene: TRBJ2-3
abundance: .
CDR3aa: CSASKGGITDTQYF
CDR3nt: TGCAGTGCCTCAAAAGGGGGGATTACAGATACGCAGTATTTT

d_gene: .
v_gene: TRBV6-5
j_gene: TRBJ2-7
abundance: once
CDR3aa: CASSFRLSRFDYEQYF
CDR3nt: TGTGCCAGCAGTTTCCGACTATCCCGGTTTGACTACGAGCAGTACTTC

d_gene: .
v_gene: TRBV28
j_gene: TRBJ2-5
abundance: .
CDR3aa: CASSFGPGETQYF
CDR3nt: TGTGCCAGCAGTTTTGGTCCCGGGGAGACCCAGTACTTC

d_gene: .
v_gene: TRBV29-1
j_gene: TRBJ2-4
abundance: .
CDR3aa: CSVEQRLAKNIQYF
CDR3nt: TGCAGCGTTGAGCAGCGGTTAGCCAAAAACATTCAGTACTTC

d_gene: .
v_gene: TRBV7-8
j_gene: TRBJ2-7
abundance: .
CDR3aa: CASSGTGTGFYEQYF
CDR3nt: TGTGCCAGCAGCGGAACCGGGACGGGGTTCTACGAGCAGTACTTC

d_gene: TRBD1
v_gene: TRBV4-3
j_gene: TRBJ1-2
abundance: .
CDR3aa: CASSQETGGGLNYGYTF
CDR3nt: TGCGCCAGCAGCCAAGAGACGGGAGGGGGCCTTAACTATGGCTACACCTTC

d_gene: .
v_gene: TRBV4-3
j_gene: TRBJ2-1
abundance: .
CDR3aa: CASSQDRALAGNEQFF
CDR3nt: TGCGCCAGCAGCCAAGATCGGGCACTAGCAGGAAACGAGCAGTTCTTC

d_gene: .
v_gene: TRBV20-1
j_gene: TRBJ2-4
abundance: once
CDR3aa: CSATPGSIQYF
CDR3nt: TGCAGTGCAACTCCGGGATCTATTCAGTACTTC